This T cell receptor (beta chain) is drawn from a study of blood T cell repertoires in COVID-19 (dated by TCRdb to the early 2020s). Notes on the research overall: Collaborator samples came from the United States, Italy and Spain and covered acute and convalescent phases of COVID-19. The prospective study material was composed of cDNA or gDNA derived from T cells, B-cell-depleted T cells, or PBMCs. The dataset comprised deeply sampled blood TCRbeta repertoires from subjects exposed to, actively infected with, or recovered from COVID-19. A freely available public database, intended as a resource for researchers studying the immune response to SARS-CoV-2, is where the repertoires were released. The samples were drawn from the first 160 participants of the ongoing ImmuneRACE study and from 1,200 or so subjects provided by 6 global collaborators. Sample metadata almost always included a de-identified subject ID, COVID-19 status, age in years and sex. Where available, HLA class I and class II types were obtained from metadata supplied by the sample provider rather than from assay-based typing. Overall study outcomes, separate from this receptor: The quantity of clinical and demographic metadata differed by source and by participant and was supplied without curation.

TCRbeta CDR3 regions were amplified from genomic DNA using the immunoSEQ Assay, a bias-controlled multiplex PCR. The study's own analysis went as follows. Within the assay, amplification of reference gene primers was used to estimate how many nucleated cells each sample contained. To quantify the absolute abundance of each unique TCRbeta CDR3 rearrangement, sequence reads were collapsed and filtered. For each sample, productive Simpson clonality was calculated by taking the square root of Simpson's diversity index across productive rearrangements. What TCRdb holds here is the immuneACCESS table cut down to in-frame rearrangements. Part of the clones is not present; checked against another copy, under half of the missing clones reflect an unresolved V gene, and the others are unexplained. That table is the source of V, J and clone size, and D and trimming were worked out from the DNA. For this sample the table gives around 470,000 clones, of which around 90% were detected only once. The top ten hold 0.6% to 0.7% of the sample.

Comment on this clone: No antigen is known for it. No quality values exist for individual bases; no much larger clone is one base distant.

Participants in the prospective study were enrolled through a virtual design, were aged roughly 18 to 100 years, and lived in approximately 25 United States geographic areas. In the prospective study, participants were assigned to cohorts based on the clinical history participants reported in a screening survey and a study questionnaire. Recovered participants in ImmuneRACE Cohort 3 were defined by two consecutive negative NP/OP PCR tests, clearance by a healthcare professional, or resolution of symptoms. Mobile phlebotomists in the prospective study collected whole blood, serum and a nasopharyngeal or oropharyngeal swab from every participant. Additional blood draws and questionnaires over an approximately 2-month period could optionally be provided by prospective study participants. Before DNA extraction, blood samples from the prospective study were shipped at room temperature or frozen. The CDR3 spans 14 residues, from the cysteine through the phenylalanine. Only the CDR3 DNA is retained, 42 bases long and in frame from the first base. CDR1 and CDR2 are read off the germline V gene as SGHTA and FQGNSA. Compared with germline, V lacks 7 bases and J lacks 7 bases; bases without a gene match: 8.

The chain is encoded by TRBV7-2 joined to TRBJ1-4; TRBD1 aligns with 8 central bases. The receptor's source is a man aged 18 to 29 who had recovered from COVID-19. Sequencing was performed on PBMCs or T cells enriched from blood (not recorded which). This receptor has the CDR3 CASNFGQGFEKLFF. The DNA reads as follows: TGTGCCAGCAACTTCGGACAGGGTTTTGAAAAACTGTTTTTT.